Sequencing of this T cell receptor (beta chain) was carried out in a study of early T cells in non-severe SARS-CoV-2 infection. Study-level results: VDJdb-based matching was biased toward anti-spike CD8 responses and missed private and CD4 specificities.

Germline CDR1 is MNHEY and CDR2 is SVGAGI. V lost 6 bases, J lost 5 bases, and 8 bases stayed unmatched. This CDR3 comprises 14 residues. This clonotype was seen only a few times. What it binds is not known. The protocol attached unique molecular identifiers to individual cDNA molecules. Via MiXCR, TCRdb re-called the 5' RACE reads, giving one row per CDR3 protein. The top ten hold roughly 10% of the sample, which has 45,000 to 55,000 distinct CDR3 sequences, 11% seen once. This sequence was found in an adult who was a healthcare worker with PCR-confirmed SARS-CoV-2 infection or an uninfected control (not recorded which). The chain is built from TRBV6-5 and TRBJ2-5; 8 nucleotides line up with TRBD1. Sequenced input: whole blood. This CDR3 reads CASRGDRLFETQYF. CDR3 coding DNA: TGTGCCAGCAGAGGGGACAGGTTGTTTGAGACCCAGTACTTC.